This T cell receptor beta chain was sequenced in a study of T cell responses to AZD1222 COVID-19 vaccine. Profiling relied on immunoSEQ multiplex PCR, and the TCRdb table lists in-frame clones only, not all of them. This table has 75,000 to 100,000 clones, 70% to 90% appearing once. Turning to this clone: The target antigen is unknown.

Per the germline V gene, CDR1 is ENHRY and CDR2 is SYGVKD. The ends were cut back, 2 bases at V and 0 bases at J, with 11 bases in the middle. This CDR3 has 15 amino acids. Regarding the study as a whole: Donors were largely white British and mainly female; clonal diversity was possibly underestimated. Of spike-specific TCRs, nearly half reportedly target regions left unmutated in variants. Spike-specific TCR breadth and depth rose after two AZD1222 doses.

The material sequenced was peripheral blood, taken on day 0 of AZD1222 vaccination. The source is an adult in good health. V is TRBV10-3 and J is TRBJ2-7, with D uncertain. The CDR3 DNA follows: TGTGCCATCAGTGAGCAGTCGGCATCCTCCTACGAGCAGTACTTC. Translation gives CAISEQSASSYEQYF.